Each of the 26 T cell receptor beta chains below was sequenced from the same sample in a study of human T cells and chemical hapten exposure. TCRdb re-called the RACE reads with MiXCR, one entry per CDR3 protein. The table includes 42,000 or so distinct CDR3 sequences, under 5% detected once. Time point indicated: patch test 1, 2 weeks after DPC sensitization. Specified treatment: therapeutic diphenylcyclopropenone sensitization with weekly scalp DPC. Total RNA was isolated from unfractionated whole blood. The sequencing used whole blood, collected in connection with sensitization to the hapten diphenylcyclopropenone (DPC). These TCRs come from a man aged 50-60 years with alopecia areata. Some clones in this sample may be carry-over from other donors' samples.

This clonotype was detected only once. This may be a read error, as it is one base from a much larger clone. This chain connects TRBV4-3 to TRBJ2-3; 11 bases line up with TRBD2. CDR3 length equals 17 residues. Germline loops: CDR1 LGHNA, CDR2 YSLEER. The CDR3 spells CASRQETSGSYTDTQYF. CDR3 DNA: TGCGCCAGCAGACAAGAAACTAGCGGGAGCTACACAGATACGCAGTATTTT.

The chain uses TRBV20-1 and TRBJ2-3; 13 bases match TRBD2. This CDR3 contains 18 residues. With V trimmed by 4 bases and J by 0 bases, 10 bases remained unmatched. Germline V gives CDR1 DFQATT, CDR2 SNEGSKA (reference sequence). The CDR3 spells CSAKIPRLAGGSTDTQYF. The CDR3 region has the DNA TGCAGTGCTAAGATCCCCCGACTAGCGGGGGGTAGCACAGATACGCAGTATTTT.

This clonotype came up many times. The chain recombines TRBV20-1 with TRBJ2-3; 11 bases agree with TRBD2. Germline lookup yields CDR1 DFQATT and CDR2 SNEGSKA (reference sequence). This CDR3 has 14 amino acids. Trimming took 5 bases from V and 3 from J; bases not matched to a gene: 4. The CDR3: CSAAGLAVTDTQYF. Written as DNA, the CDR3 is TGCAGTGCTGCGGGACTAGCGGTAACAGATACGCAGTATTTT.

This clonotype was picked up many times. This chain uses TRBV13 with TRBJ1-2; 7 positions match TRBD1. Germline CDR1 reads PRHDT; CDR2 reads FYEKMQ (reference sequence). The J segment lost 0 bases and the V segment lost 6 bases, leaving 10 bases of the junction unmatched. CDR3 length: 16 residues. The CDR3: CASSPDRSQANYGYTF. DNA of the CDR3: TGTGCCAGCAGTCCGGACAGGAGCCAAGCTAACTATGGCTACACCTTC.

This clonotype was seen at least ten times. The CDR3 coding sequence is TGTGCCAGCAGTTTAGGCTCCGTCGGATTCTCCTACGAGCAGTACTTC. It encodes CASSLGSVGFSYEQYF. This rearrangement joins TRBV28 to TRBJ2-7; D gene uncertain. The CDR3 is made up of 16 amino acids. Trimming removed 2 bases from V and 0 bases from J, with 14 bases in between. Germline V gives CDR1 MDHEN, CDR2 SYDVKM.

This clonotype was found many times. This sequence joins TRBV30 and TRBJ2-7; possibly TRBD2 for D (5 bases). V lost 0 bases and J 5 bases, leaving 11 bases between the germline ends. Per the germline V gene, CDR1 is GTSNPN and CDR2 is SVGIG (reference sequence). There are 13 residues in the CDR3. As DNA, the CDR3 is TGTGCCTGGAGTGTAGAGGTCGGGGACGAGCAGTACTTC. Protein sequence: CAWSVEVGDEQYF.

The rearrangement joins TRBV12-3 or TRBV12-4 to TRBJ1-2; perhaps TRBD1 as D (6 bases). Trimming cost V 3 bases and J 4 bases, with 15 bases left between them. The CDR3 is made up of 15 amino acids. The CDR3 is CASSFRNRAGYGYTF. Written as DNA, the CDR3 is TGTGCCAGCAGTTTTAGGAACAGGGCCGGCTATGGCTACACCTTC.

As to this clonotype: This may arise from a read error, as a much more abundant clone is one base away. The chain recombines TRBV20-1 with TRBJ1-6, with TRBD1 matching 9 bases. The CDR3 has 13 residues. Looked up from germline, CDR1 is DFQATT and CDR2 is SNEGSKA (reference sequence). CDR3 region: CGAAGQGNSPLHF. The CDR3, as DNA: TGCGGTGCGGCGGGACAGGGCAATTCACCCCTCCACTTT.

This clonotype was detected many times. This rearrangement joins TRBV12-3 or TRBV12-4 to TRBJ1-1, with 8 positions matching TRBD1. The CDR3 is 15 amino acids. With 6 bases clipped from V and 3 bases from J, the junction kept 9 bases outside the gene matches. CDR3 sequence (DNA): TGTGCCAGCAGCTCTGACTCGGACAGGGACACTGAAGCTTTCTTT. Residues: CASSSDSDRDTEAFF.

On this clonotype itself: Since a much larger clone is just one base distant, this may be a read error. Likely a read error: the CDR3 ends without its conserved phenylalanine or tryptophan. The chain employs TRBV10-3 and TRBJ2-7; 10 nucleotides agree with TRBD1. This CDR3 has 14 residues. Germline CDR1 ENHRY, CDR2 SYGVKD. With 4 bases clipped from V and 5 bases from J, the junction kept 5 bases outside the gene matches. The CDR3 region is CAISGTGGADEQYS. The CDR3 DNA reads TGTGCCATCAGTGGGACAGGGGGAGCCGACGAGCAGTACTCC.

This clonotype was detected only a few times. The rearrangement uses TRBV30 and TRBJ1-4; D not resolved. The germline V and J ends were trimmed by 0 bases and 7 bases, with 6 bases remaining between them. This CDR3 is built from 12 residues. CDR1 and CDR2 (germline): GTSNPN, SVGIG (reference sequence). The CDR3 sequence: CAWSVIPEKLFF. The CDR3 bases are TGTGCCTGGAGTGTTATTCCTGAAAAACTGTTTTTT.

At least ten counts were recorded for this clonotype. The chain uses TRBV29-1 and TRBJ2-5; D remains unclear. This CDR3 has 13 residues. CDR1 and CDR2 (germline): SQVTM, ANQGSEA. The V end lost 6 bases, the J end lost 0 bases, and 11 bases lay between the germline ends. DNA of the CDR3: TGCAGCGTGACAACAGAGTACCAAGAGACCCAGTACTTC. Translating it yields CSVTTEYQETQYF. Variable domain in full (rest from reference TRBV29-1 and TRBJ2-5): SAVISQKPSRDICQRGTSLTIQCQVDSQVTMMFWYRQQPGQSLTLIATANQGSEATYESGFVIDKFPISRPNLTFSTLTVSNMSPEDSSIYLCSVTTEYQETQYFGPGTRLLVL.

This clonotype showed up many times. J is TRBJ1-2 and V is TRBV15; 7 positions match TRBD1. The germline gives CDR1 LNHNV, CDR2 YYDKDF (reference sequence). Losses at the gene ends were 3 bases for V and 4 bases for J; bases not matched to a gene: 8. This CDR3 has 15 residues. DNA for the CDR3: TGTGCCACCAGCAGCGACAGGGTGGGTGGCTATGGCTACACCTTC. Translating gives CATSSDRVGGYGYTF.

This clonotype was counted at least ten times. The chain combines TRBV11-1 with TRBJ2-5; 8 bases fit TRBD2. This CDR3 is built from 15 residues. In germline, CDR1 is SGHAT, CDR2 FQDESV (reference sequence). J lost 2 bases, V lost 3 bases, and 5 bases had no gene match. The CDR3: CASSFPSGRQETQYF. The CDR3, as DNA: TGTGCCAGCAGCTTCCCTAGCGGGCGTCAAGAGACCCAGTACTTC. Looking up the rest from reference TRBV11-1 and TRBJ2-5 gives the full variable domain: EAEVAQSPRYKITEKSQAVAFWCDPISGHATLYWYRQILGQGPELLVQFQDESVVDDSQLPKDRFSAERLKGVDSTLKIQPAELGDSAMYLCASSFPSGRQETQYFGPGTRLLVL.

This clonotype was seen repeatedly, ten times or more. The rearrangement uses TRBV4-1 and TRBJ2-7; TRBD1 matches at 10 bases. Germline V gene data show CDR1 as MGHRA and CDR2 as YSYEKL. Germline trimming cut 4 bases from V and 7 bases from J; bases unmatched to any gene: 7. The CDR3 loop spans 14 amino acids. The CDR3 here is CASSPRGTGEEQYF. The DNA of the CDR3 is TGCGCCAGCAGCCCTCGCGGGACAGGGGAAGAGCAGTACTTC.

This clonotype was counted at least ten times. This chain links TRBV6-1 with TRBJ1-1; 10 bases are shared with TRBD1. V shed 6 bases and J 4 bases; nucleotides not matched to a gene: 17. In germline, CDR1 is MNHNS, CDR2 SASEGT. CDR3 length: 18 amino acids. In nucleotides, the CDR3 is TGTGCCAGCAGAGACAGGGGGCAGGGGTCAGGATGGGGCACTGAAGCTTTCTTT. It specifies CASRDRGQGSGWGTEAFF.

This clonotype was seen repeatedly, ten times or more. Here the CDR3 DNA reads TGTGCCACCAGTGATTTATACAATGAGCAGTTCTTC. Its protein is CATSDLYNEQFF. The chain recombines TRBV24-1 with TRBJ2-1; D unresolved. The V and J ends lost 1 base and 4 bases respectively, with 1 base between them. Per germline, CDR1 KGHDR and CDR2 SFDVKD. The CDR3 has 12 amino acids.

This clonotype was counted a few times. The chain employs TRBV11-2 and TRBJ2-1; no reliable D call. Deletions cut 0 bases from V and 6 bases from J, with 6 bases between. Germline loops: CDR1 SGHAT, CDR2 FQNNGV. CDR3 length: 13 residues. CDR3 DNA: TGTGCCAGCAGCTTAGATAACGGCAATGAGCAGTTCTTC. This encodes CASSLDNGNEQFF.

Ten or more counts support this clonotype. This chain joins TRBV7-2 and TRBJ2-3; perhaps D is TRBD1 or TRBD2 (8 bases each). V was clipped by 2 bases and J by 6 bases, with 15 bases between them. The CDR3 runs 15 residues. Germline values: CDR1 SGHTA, CDR2 FQGNSA. CDR3 residues: CASSLQGAGGDTQYF. CDR3 bases: TGTGCCAGCAGCTTACAGGGGGCGGGGGGCGATACGCAGTATTTT. The full variable domain, its missing parts supplied by reference TRBV7-2 and TRBJ2-3, is GAGVSQSPSNKVTEKGKDVELRCDPISGHTALYWYRQSLGQGLEFLIYFQGNSAPDKSGLPSDRFSAERTGGSVSTLTIQRTQQEDSAVYLCASSLQGAGGDTQYFGPGTRLTVL.

This clonotype was observed at least ten times. J is TRBJ2-4 and V is TRBV7-2; D call uncertain. This CDR3 spans 12 amino acids. Germline values: CDR1 SGHTA, CDR2 FQGNSA. V shed 5 bases and J shed 9 bases, with 11 bases lying between them. The CDR3 here is CASSPSESIQYF. CDR3 in DNA: TGTGCCAGCAGCCCCTCCGAAAGCATTCAGTACTTC.

The chain uses TRBV29-1 and TRBJ1-2; D call uncertain. The CDR3 loop spans 11 amino acids. CDR1 is SQVTM and CDR2 is ANQGSEA in the germline V gene. Trimming left V 7 bases short and J 5 bases short, with 11 bases between. The CDR3 here is CSGLLGYGYTF. Written as DNA, the CDR3 is TGCAGCGGGCTACTGGGATATGGCTACACCTTC. The entire variable domain, with the rest obtained from reference TRBV29-1 and TRBJ1-2, is as follows: SAVISQKPSRDICQRGTSLTIQCQVDSQVTMMFWYRQQPGQSLTLIATANQGSEATYESGFVIDKFPISRPNLTFSTLTVSNMSPEDSSIYLCSGLLGYGYTFGSGTRLTVV.

There are many counts of this clonotype. The genes are TRBV5-5 and TRBJ2-3; 13 nucleotides line up with TRBD2. Germline trimming cut 4 bases from V and 2 bases from J; bases unmatched to any gene: 10. The CDR3 extends over 18 amino acids. Germline V CDR1 and CDR2: SGHKS, YYEKEE (reference sequence). The CDR3 DNA reads TGTGCCAGCAGCGGGGGACTAGCGGGACCCTTGAACACAGATACGCAGTATTTT. This codes for CASSGGLAGPLNTDTQYF.

This clonotype was counted many times. V usage is TRBV9 and J usage is TRBJ2-1; 14 bases map to TRBD2. Germline CDR1 SGDLS, CDR2 YYNGEE. The CDR3 extends over 18 amino acids. V lost 3 bases to trimming and J lost 8 bases; unmatched junction nucleotides: 13. The CDR3: CASSAHPTGTSGSYEQFF. The CDR3, as DNA: TGTGCCAGCAGCGCCCACCCCACCGGGACTAGCGGGAGTTATGAGCAGTTCTTC.

This clonotype was observed at least ten times. The CDR3 region has the DNA TGTGCCAGCAGCTTAGGACTAGAAGAGACCCAGTACTTC. It codes for CASSLGLEETQYF. The V and J genes are TRBV11-1 and TRBJ2-5; D is perhaps TRBD2 (6 bases). The germline V gene has CDR1 SGHAT and CDR2 FQDESV (reference sequence). Deletions cut 1 base from V and 3 bases from J, with 6 bases between. The CDR3 length is 13 residues.

The table lists this clonotype with many counts. The chain carries TRBV3-1 and TRBJ2-1; 9 nucleotides align to TRBD2. V was pared by 3 bases and J by 6 bases, with 9 bases of the junction left unmatched. Germline CDR1 and CDR2: LGHDT and YNNKEL (reference sequence). The CDR3 is 16 amino acids. The CDR3 sequence: CASSQDSGRLINEQFF. Here the CDR3 DNA reads TGTGCCAGCAGCCAGGATAGCGGGAGATTGATCAATGAGCAGTTCTTC.

This clonotype was seen many times. The V call is TRBV10-3, the J call TRBJ2-6; D may be TRBD1 (5 bases). In germline, CDR1 is ENHRY, CDR2 SYGVKD. With 7 bases removed from V and 4 bases from J, the gap between germline ends came to 14 bases. This CDR3 spans 15 amino acids. The CDR3 nucleotides read TGTGCCATCACCCCCAGGGTCTCCGGGGCCAACGTCCTGACTTTC. It codes for CAITPRVSGANVLTF.